A single sample is the source of the 12 T cell receptor beta chains below, sequenced in a study of blood T cell repertoires in COVID-19. Here immunoSEQ multiplex PCR was the method, and the copy in TCRdb shows in-frame clones only, minus some. The sample shows 90,000 to 140,000 clones, around 76% of them seen only once. Sequencing input: peripheral blood. These receptors were taken from a woman aged 70-85 years with acute or convalescent COVID-19.

This chain links TRBV19 with TRBJ2-7, with D maybe TRBD1 (6 bases). Trimming cost V 10 bases and J 7 bases, with 23 bases left between them. The germline V gene has CDR1 LNHDA and CDR2 SQIVND (reference sequence). The CDR3 is made up of 14 amino acids. CDR3 amino acids: CATSPGPGAREQYF. CDR3 DNA: TGTGCCACCTCTCCCGGCCCAGGGGCGAGGGAGCAGTACTTC.

The chain is built from TRBV3-1 (or the pseudogene TRBV3-2) and TRBJ2-1; possibly TRBD1 for D (6 bases). Germline assignment: CDR1 LGHDT and CDR2 YNNKEL (reference sequence). The CDR3 is made up of 15 amino acids. V gave up 4 bases and J gave up 5 bases, with 15 bases separating them. The CDR3 region is CASSRRDISNNEQFF. The CDR3, as DNA: TGTGCCAGCAGCCGACGGGACATAAGTAACAATGAGCAGTTCTTC.

The rearrangement uses TRBV4-1 and TRBJ1-2, with a tentative D call TRBD1 (6 bases). Germline V lookup: CDR1 MGHRA, CDR2 YSYEKL. The CDR3 is 16 residues long. The ends were cut back, 1 base at V and 3 bases at J, with 15 bases in the middle. The CDR3 region is CASSQVPDSAYYGYTF. The CDR3 region has the DNA TGCGCCAGCAGCCAAGTCCCGGACAGCGCCTACTATGGCTACACCTTC.

This clone was found a few times. V and J are TRBV18 and TRBJ1-2; TRBD1 aligns across 8 bases. The V and J ends lost 2 bases and 2 bases, in that order; junction bases with no gene match: 4. CDR1 is KGHSH and CDR2 is LQKENI in the germline V gene. CDR3 length equals 15 residues. The CDR3 region is CASSPTGTGNYGYTF. For the CDR3, the DNA is TGTGCCAGCTCACCAACTGGGACAGGCAACTATGGCTACACCTTC.

The chain links TRBV7-9 to TRBJ2-5; 10 positions match TRBD2. The length of the CDR3 is 14 residues. Losses at the gene ends were 5 bases for V and 5 bases for J; bases not matched to a gene: 5. Germline V gives CDR1 SEHNR, CDR2 FQNEAQ (reference sequence). CDR3 protein: CASSATSGVETQYF. CDR3 in DNA: TGTGCCAGCAGCGCCACTAGCGGGGTGGAGACCCAGTACTTC. Together with reference TRBV7-9 and TRBJ2-5, the CDR3 gives the full variable domain: DTGVSQNPRHKITKRGQNVTFRCDPISEHNRLYWYRQTLGQGPEFLTYFQNEAQLEKSRLLSDRFSAERPKGSFSTLEIQRTEQGDSAMYLCASSATSGVETQYFGPGTRLLVL.

This clone was picked up one time. This rearrangement joins TRBV6-5 to TRBJ2-1; unclear D gene. The CDR3 covers 14 residues. Trimming took 7 bases from V and 3 from J, leaving 13 bases between them. Germline CDR1 MNHEY, CDR2 SVGAGI. The CDR3 DNA is TGTGCCAGCATTCTGTCATACTTCTACAATGAGCAGTTCTTC. Its translation is CASILSYFYNEQFF.

The chain has TRBV5-6 and TRBJ2-1; D perhaps matches TRBD2 (7 bases). The CDR3 sequence is 13 residues long. Germline CDR1 reads SGHDT; CDR2 reads YYEEEE. The V and J ends lost 4 bases and 7 bases respectively, with 12 bases between them. CDR3 sequence reads: CASSRAGANEQFF. The CDR3, as DNA: TGTGCCAGCAGCCGCGCGGGGGCGAATGAGCAGTTCTTC. Using reference TRBV5-6 and TRBJ2-1 for the parts outside the CDR3, the full variable domain is DAGVTQSPTHLIKTRGQQVTLRCSPKSGHDTVSWYQQALGQGPQFIFQYYEEEERQRGNFPDRFSGHQFPNYSSELNVNALLLGDSALYLCASSRAGANEQFFGPGTRLTVL.

This clone was seen a few times. This rearrangement joins TRBV28 to TRBJ1-2; possibly TRBD1 for D (5 bases). With 5 bases removed from V and 6 bases from J, the gap between germline ends came to 19 bases. The CDR3 is 15 residues long. Germline lookup yields CDR1 MDHEN and CDR2 SYDVKM. The CDR3 DNA is TGTGCCAGCAGTCGCCTCTGGGGCGTACGGGATGGCTACACCTTC. It translates to CASSRLWGVRDGYTF.

This sequence joins TRBV2 and TRBJ1-2, with 7 bases fitting TRBD1. CDR1 SNHLY and CDR2 FYNNEI come from the germline V gene. V was clipped by 4 bases and J by 4 bases; unmatched bases: 3. The CDR3 is made up of 13 amino acids. For the CDR3, the DNA is TGTGCCAGCAGTGTCCGGGACAGCTATGGCTACACCTTC. This gives the protein CASSVRDSYGYTF.

This chain links TRBV5-1 with TRBJ1-4; D is uncertain. With 0 bases removed from V and 0 bases from J, the gap between germline ends came to 6 bases. CDR1 and CDR2 from the germline V gene are SGHRS and YFSETQ. There are 15 residues in the CDR3. CDR3 DNA: TGCGCCAGCAGCTTGGCGCAGGCAACTAATGAAAAACTGTTTTTT. Protein: CASSLAQATNEKLFF.

This rearrangement joins TRBV7-2 to TRBJ2-1; 13 bases agree with TRBD2. Germline values: CDR1 SGHTA, CDR2 FQGNSA. V gave up 2 bases and J gave up 7 bases; unmatched junction bases: 8. This CDR3 is 17 amino acids long. The CDR3 reads CASSLKGTSGGGNEQFF. As DNA, the CDR3 is TGTGCCAGCAGCTTAAAAGGAACTAGCGGGGGGGGAAATGAGCAGTTCTTC.

J is TRBJ1-2 and V is TRBV6-6; no clear D. This CDR3 is 12 amino acids long. Germline-derived CDR1 and CDR2 are MNHNY and SVGAGI (reference sequence). V was trimmed by 2 bases and J by 2 bases, leaving 3 bases between them. The CDR3, as DNA: TGTGCCAGCAGTTACGGCAACTATGGCTACACCTTC. This encodes CASSYGNYGYTF.